A selection of T cell receptor beta chains follows, all from one sample in a study of T cell repertoires in cytomegalovirus infection. TCRdb independently ran MiXCR on the reads; one entry per CDR3 protein. The sample has some 940,000 distinct CDR3 sequences, roughly 30% seen once. Their recognized antigens are unknown. The sample here was cultured CD8+ T cells from PBMCs, taken from culture after CMV antigen stimulation. The receptors stem from a human donor in good health (CMV status not recorded). Some clones in this sample may be carry-over from other donors' samples. The CDR3 runs from the conserved cysteine through the conserved F or W.

v_call	j_call	cdr3_aa
TRBV14	TRBJ1-2	CASSQDAGPGDGYTF
TRBV19	TRBJ2-1	CASSIGTTTFGDEQFF
TRBV11-2	TRBJ1-2	CASSSPTESNYGYTF
TRBV29-1	TRBJ1-1	CSVAYPGQNTEAFF
TRBV12-3/TRBV12-4	TRBJ2-1	CASRTGLTNEQFF
TRBV7-6	TRBJ2-1	CASSILAGVPGQFF
TRBV7-8	TRBJ1-5	CASSLASEGWDQPQHF
TRBV6-1	TRBJ1-5	CASSENGGGSEPQHF
TRBV27	TRBJ1-2	CASSLAGRLHGYTF
TRBV6-5	TRBJ2-1	CASSSSGLNEQFF
TRBV2	TRBJ1-3	CASDASGNTIYF
TRBV7-3	TRBJ1-5	CASSSTWGPQGVHQPQHF
TRBV6-5	TRBJ1-1	CASSYLLGQGEAFF
TRBV4-1	TRBJ2-5	CASSRGTAIQETQYF
TRBV27	TRBJ2-6	CASSTPSGANVLTF
TRBV6-6	TRBJ1-2	CASSVRDRGPYVGGYTF
TRBV7-9	TRBJ2-7	CASSLAWVESSYEQYF
TRBV27	TRBJ2-7	CASSSIQGYEQYF
TRBV4-3	TRBJ2-5	CASSQVVQGWETQYF
TRBV6-6	TRBJ2-2	CASSGLYTGELFF
TRBV2	TRBJ1-6	CASTRGQEGNSPLHF
TRBV6-8	TRBJ1-5	CASSYSSGNYQPQHF
TRBV7-9	TRBJ2-2	CASSGPQATGQLFF
TRBV7-2	TRBJ1-3	CASSSTGPGNTIYF
TRBV5-5	TRBJ2-7	CASSLRGAYRADEQYF
TRBV12-3/TRBV12-4	TRBJ1-3	CASSLARQGADKAGNTIYF
TRBV6-2/TRBV6-3	TRBJ1-4	CASSTSWGANEKLFF
TRBV7-2	TRBJ2-1	CASSLEGLQVNEQFF
TRBV5-5	TRBJ2-7	CASSSPQRGEQYF
TRBV10-1	TRBJ1-2	CASSEDNANYGYTF
TRBV7-6	TRBJ2-2	CAIGDGLAGNTGELFF
TRBV9	TRBJ1-5	CASSVAGGNQPQHF
TRBV9	TRBJ2-1	CASSPPEGGYNEQFF
TRBV25-1	TRBJ2-5	CASSGIAGGLVRETQYF
TRBV6-6	TRBJ1-6	CASSFRQGGNNSPLHF
TRBV24-1	TRBJ2-2	CATSDPWQGGELFF
TRBV29-1	TRBJ2-5	CSVEGVLAEETQYF
TRBV7-9	TRBJ1-1	CASSLAEERENTEAFF
TRBV20-1	TRBJ1-1	CSAIDRLNTEAFF
TRBV12-3/TRBV12-4	TRBJ2-3	CASKSGDTDTQYF
TRBV11-1	TRBJ1-1	CASSALVGKEAFF
TRBV6-2/TRBV6-3	TRBJ2-5	CASSYSPDLIQETQYF
TRBV4-1	TRBJ2-3	CASSLLEGNPDTQYF
TRBV20-1	TRBJ2-3	CSARAGGDTQYF
TRBV9	TRBJ2-5	CASSAGDRRTTQETQYF
TRBV28	TRBJ2-5	CASSREGTAGQETQYF
TRBV5-1	TRBJ2-1	CASSLGQGDDEQFF
TRBV20-1	TRBJ2-5	CSAPVGREEETQYF
TRBV12-3/TRBV12-4	TRBJ2-5	CASSHPSGGIRETQYF
TRBV19	TRBJ2-1	CASSIHPGTSGDNEQFF
TRBV10-3	TRBJ2-1	CAISPSGLADNNEQFF
TRBV12-3/TRBV12-4	TRBJ2-2	CASSLPGMWDGELFF
TRBV7-9	TRBJ2-6	CASSSLEDTLTF